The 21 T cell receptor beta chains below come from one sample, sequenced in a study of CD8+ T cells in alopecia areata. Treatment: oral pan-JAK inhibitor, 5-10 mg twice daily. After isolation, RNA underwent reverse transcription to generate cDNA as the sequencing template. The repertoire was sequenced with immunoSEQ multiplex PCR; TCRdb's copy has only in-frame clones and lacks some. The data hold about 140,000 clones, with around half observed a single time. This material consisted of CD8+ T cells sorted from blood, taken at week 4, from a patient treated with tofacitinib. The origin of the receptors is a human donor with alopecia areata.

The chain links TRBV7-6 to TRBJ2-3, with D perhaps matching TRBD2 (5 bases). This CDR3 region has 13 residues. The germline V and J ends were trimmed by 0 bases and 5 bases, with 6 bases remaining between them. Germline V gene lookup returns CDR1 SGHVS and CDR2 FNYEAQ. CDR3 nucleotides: TGTGCCAGCAGCTTAGCGAGGGTAGATACGCAGTATTTT. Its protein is CASSLARVDTQYF.

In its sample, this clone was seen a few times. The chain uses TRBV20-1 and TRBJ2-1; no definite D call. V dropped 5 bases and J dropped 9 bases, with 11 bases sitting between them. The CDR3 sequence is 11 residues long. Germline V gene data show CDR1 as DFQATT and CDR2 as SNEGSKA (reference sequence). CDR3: CSADGISEQFF. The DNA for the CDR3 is TGCAGTGCTGACGGAATTAGTGAGCAGTTCTTC.

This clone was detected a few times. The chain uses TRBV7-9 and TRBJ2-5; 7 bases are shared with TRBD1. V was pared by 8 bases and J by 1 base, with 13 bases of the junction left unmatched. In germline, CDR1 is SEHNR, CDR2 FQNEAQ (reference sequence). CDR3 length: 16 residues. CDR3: CASGEYGDSLQETQYF. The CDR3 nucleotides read TGTGCCAGCGGTGAATACGGGGACAGCCTCCAAGAGACCCAGTACTTC. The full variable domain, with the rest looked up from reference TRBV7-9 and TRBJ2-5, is DTGVSQNPRHKITKRGQNVTFRCDPISEHNRLYWYRQTLGQGPEFLTYFQNEAQLEKSRLLSDRFSAERPKGSFSTLEIQRTEQGDSAMYLCASGEYGDSLQETQYFGPGTRLLVL.

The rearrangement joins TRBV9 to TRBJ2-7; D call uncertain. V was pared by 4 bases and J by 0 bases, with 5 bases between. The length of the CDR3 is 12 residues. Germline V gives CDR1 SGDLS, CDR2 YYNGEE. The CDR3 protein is CASSPLSYEQYF. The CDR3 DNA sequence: TGTGCCAGCAGCCCCCTCTCCTACGAGCAGTACTTC.

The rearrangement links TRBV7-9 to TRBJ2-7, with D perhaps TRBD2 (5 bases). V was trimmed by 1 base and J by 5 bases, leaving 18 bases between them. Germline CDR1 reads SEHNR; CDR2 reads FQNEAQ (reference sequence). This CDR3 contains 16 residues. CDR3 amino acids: CASSLERGLADHEQYF. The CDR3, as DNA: TGTGCCAGCAGCTTAGAACGGGGTCTCGCGGACCACGAGCAGTACTTC.

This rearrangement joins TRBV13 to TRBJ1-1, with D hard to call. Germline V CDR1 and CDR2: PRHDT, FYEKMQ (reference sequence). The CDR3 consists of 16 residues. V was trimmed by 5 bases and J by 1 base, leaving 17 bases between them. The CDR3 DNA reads TGTGCCAGCAGCCGCCCAGGCCTGGATGAGAACACTGAAGCTTTCTTT. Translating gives CASSRPGLDENTEAFF.

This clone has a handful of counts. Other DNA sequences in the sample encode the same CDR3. CDR3 amino acids: CASSQVGTGPYEQYF. CDR3 nucleotides: TGCGCCAGCAGCCAAGTGGGGACAGGGCCCTACGAGCAGTACTTC. The chain couples TRBV4-1 to TRBJ2-7, with TRBD1 matching over 9 bases. The trim removed 1 base at V and 2 bases at J, leaving 3 bases unmatched. CDR3 length equals 15 residues. Germline-derived CDR1 and CDR2 are MGHRA and YSYEKL.

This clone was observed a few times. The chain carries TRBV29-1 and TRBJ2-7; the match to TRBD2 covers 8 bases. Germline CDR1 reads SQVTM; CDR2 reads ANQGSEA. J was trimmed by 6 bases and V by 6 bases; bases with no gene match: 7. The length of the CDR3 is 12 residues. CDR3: CSVGTRESEQYF. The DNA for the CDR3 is TGCAGCGTGGGGACTAGGGAATCCGAGCAGTACTTC.

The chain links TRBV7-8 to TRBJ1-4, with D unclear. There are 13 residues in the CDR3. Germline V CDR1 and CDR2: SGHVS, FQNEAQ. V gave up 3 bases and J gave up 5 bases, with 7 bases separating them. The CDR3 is CASSLTPNEKLFF. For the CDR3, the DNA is TGTGCCAGCAGCTTGACGCCCAATGAAAAACTGTTTTTT. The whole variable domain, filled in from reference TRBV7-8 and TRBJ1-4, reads GAGVSQSPRYKVAKRGQDVALRCDPISGHVSLFWYQQALGQGPEFLTYFQNEAQLDKSGLPSDRFFAERPEGSVSTLKIQRTQQEDSAVYLCASSLTPNEKLFFGSGTQLSVL.

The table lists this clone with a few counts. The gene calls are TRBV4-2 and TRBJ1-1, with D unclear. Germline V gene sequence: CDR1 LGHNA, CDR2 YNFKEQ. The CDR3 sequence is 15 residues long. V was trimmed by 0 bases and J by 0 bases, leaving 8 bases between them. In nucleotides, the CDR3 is TGTGCCAGCAGCCAAGACCTGGACCTGAACACTGAAGCTTTCTTT. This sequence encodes CASSQDLDLNTEAFF.

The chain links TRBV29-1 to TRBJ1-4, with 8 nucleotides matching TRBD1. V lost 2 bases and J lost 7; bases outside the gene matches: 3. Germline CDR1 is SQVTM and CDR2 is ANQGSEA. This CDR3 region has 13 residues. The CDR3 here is CSVEPRGPEKLFF. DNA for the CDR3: TGCAGCGTTGAACCCAGGGGGCCTGAAAAACTGTTTTTT. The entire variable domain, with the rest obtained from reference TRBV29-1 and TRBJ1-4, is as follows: SAVISQKPSRDICQRGTSLTIQCQVDSQVTMMFWYRQQPGQSLTLIATANQGSEATYESGFVIDKFPISRPNLTFSTLTVSNMSPEDSSIYLCSVEPRGPEKLFFGSGTQLSVL.

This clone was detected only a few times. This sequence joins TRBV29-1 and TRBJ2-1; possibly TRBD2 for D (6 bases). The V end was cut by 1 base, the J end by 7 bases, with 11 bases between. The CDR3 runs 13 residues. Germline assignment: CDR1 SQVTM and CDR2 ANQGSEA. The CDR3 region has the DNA TGCAGCGTTGAAGCGGAGGGGAAAAATGAGCAGTTCTTC. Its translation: CSVEAEGKNEQFF.

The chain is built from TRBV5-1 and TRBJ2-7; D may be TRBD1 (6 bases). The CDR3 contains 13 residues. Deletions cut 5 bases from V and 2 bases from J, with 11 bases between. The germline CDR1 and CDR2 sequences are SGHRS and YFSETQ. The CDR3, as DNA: TGCGCCAGCAGTCCGGACAGCCCCTACGAGCAGTACTTC. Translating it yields CASSPDSPYEQYF.

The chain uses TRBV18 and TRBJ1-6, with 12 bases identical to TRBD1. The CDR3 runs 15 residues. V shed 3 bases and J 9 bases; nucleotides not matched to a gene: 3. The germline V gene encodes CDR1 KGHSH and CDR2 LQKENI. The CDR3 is CASSPGQGAVSPLHF. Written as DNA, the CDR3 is TGTGCCAGCTCACCGGGACAGGGGGCTGTTTCACCCCTCCACTTT.

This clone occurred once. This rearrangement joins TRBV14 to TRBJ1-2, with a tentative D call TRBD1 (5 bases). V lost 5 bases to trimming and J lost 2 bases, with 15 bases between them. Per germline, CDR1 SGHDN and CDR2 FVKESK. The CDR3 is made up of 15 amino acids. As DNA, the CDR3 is TGTGCCAGCAGCAACCGGGACTCGGGCAACTATGGCTACACCTTC. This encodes CASSNRDSGNYGYTF.

The CDR3 spells CASTASTGEAFF. The CDR3 DNA follows: TGTGCCAGCACCGCTTCAACAGGCGAAGCTTTCTTT. This chain links TRBV5-4 with TRBJ1-1; a possible D gene is TRBD1 (5 bases). CDR3 size: 12 residues. The germline V gene encodes CDR1 SGHNT and CDR2 YYREEE (reference sequence). With 6 bases removed from V and 8 bases from J, the gap between germline ends came to 14 bases. Drawing the rest from reference TRBV5-4 and TRBJ1-1, the complete variable domain is ETGVTQSPTHLIKTRGQQVTLRCSSQSGHNTVSWYQQALGQGPQFIFQYYREEENGRGNFPPRFSGLQFPNYSSELNVNALELDDSALYLCASTASTGEAFFGQGTRLTVV.

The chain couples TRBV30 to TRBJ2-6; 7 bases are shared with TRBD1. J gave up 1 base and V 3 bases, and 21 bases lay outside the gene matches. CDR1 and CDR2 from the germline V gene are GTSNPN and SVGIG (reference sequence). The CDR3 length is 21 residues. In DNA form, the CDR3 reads TGTGCCTGGAGCGATGATCTATTCTCGGGGACAGCCGAGTCTGGGGCCAACGTCCTGACTTTC. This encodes CAWSDDLFSGTAESGANVLTF.

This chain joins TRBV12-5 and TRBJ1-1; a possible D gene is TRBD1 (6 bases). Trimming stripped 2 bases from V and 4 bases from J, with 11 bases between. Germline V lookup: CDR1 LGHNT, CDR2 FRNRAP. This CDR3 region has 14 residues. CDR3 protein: CASGLPRGGTEAFF. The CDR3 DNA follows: TGTGCTAGTGGTTTGCCCAGGGGAGGCACTGAAGCTTTCTTT.

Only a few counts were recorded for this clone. CDR3 nucleotide sequence: TGTGCCAGCAGCTATGGGCATAATTCACCCCTCCACTTT. Its translation is CASSYGHNSPLHF. This sequence joins TRBV5-6 and TRBJ1-6; D remains unclear. This CDR3 has 13 amino acids. Germline V gene lookup returns CDR1 SGHDT and CDR2 YYEEEE. Deletions cut 3 bases from V and 5 bases from J, with 6 bases between.

Here the CDR3 DNA reads TGTGCCAGCAGCGTCTACGAGGGAGAAGAGACCCAGTACTTC. Protein sequence: CASSVYEGEETQYF. J is TRBJ2-5 and V is TRBV9; the D gene is possibly TRBD2 (5 bases). With 2 bases removed from V and 3 bases from J, the gap between germline ends came to 11 bases. The CDR3 is made up of 14 amino acids. The germline CDR1 and CDR2 sequences are SGDLS and YYNGEE.

The CDR3 nucleotides read TGTGCCAGCAGCTCGATCTCTGGAAACACCATATATTTT. Its protein product is CASSSISGNTIYF. The chain links TRBV9 to TRBJ1-3; D not resolved. This CDR3 has 13 amino acids. The germline V and J ends were trimmed by 4 bases and 0 bases, with 5 bases remaining between them. Germline loops: CDR1 SGDLS, CDR2 YYNGEE. Looking up the rest from reference TRBV9 and TRBJ1-3 gives the full variable domain: DSGVTQTPKHLITATGQRVTLRCSPRSGDLSVYWYQQSLDQGLQFLIQYYNGEERAKGNILERFSAQQFPDLHSELNLSSLELGDSALYFCASSSISGNTIYFGEGSWLTVV.